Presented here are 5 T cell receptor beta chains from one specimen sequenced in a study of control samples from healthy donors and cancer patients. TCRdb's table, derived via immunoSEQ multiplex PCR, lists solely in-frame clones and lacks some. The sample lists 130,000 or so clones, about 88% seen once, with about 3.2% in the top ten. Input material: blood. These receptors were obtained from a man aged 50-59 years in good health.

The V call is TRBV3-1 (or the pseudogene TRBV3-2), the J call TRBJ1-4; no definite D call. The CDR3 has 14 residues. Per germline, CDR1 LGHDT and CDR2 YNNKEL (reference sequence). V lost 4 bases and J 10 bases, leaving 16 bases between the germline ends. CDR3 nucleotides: TGTGCCAGCAGCCCCGGGCTCCCTAGTGGAAAACTGTTTTTT. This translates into CASSPGLPSGKLFF.

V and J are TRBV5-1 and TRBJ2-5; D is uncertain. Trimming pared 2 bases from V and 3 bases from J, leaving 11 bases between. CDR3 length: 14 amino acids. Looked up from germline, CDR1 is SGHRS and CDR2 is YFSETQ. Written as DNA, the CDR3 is TGCGCCAGCAGCTTTTATATCAGAAAAGAGACCCAGTACTTC. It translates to CASSFYIRKETQYF. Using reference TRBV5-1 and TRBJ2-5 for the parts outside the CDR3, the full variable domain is KAGVTQTPRYLIKTRGQQVTLSCSPISGHRSVSWYQQTPGQGLQFLFEYFSETQRNKGNFPGRFSGRQFSNSRSEMNVSTLELGDSALYLCASSFYIRKETQYFGPGTRLLVL.

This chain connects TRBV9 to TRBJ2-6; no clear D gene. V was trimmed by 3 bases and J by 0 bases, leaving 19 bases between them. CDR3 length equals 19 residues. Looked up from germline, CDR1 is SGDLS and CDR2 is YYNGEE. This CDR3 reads CASSEWASLTPSGANVLTF. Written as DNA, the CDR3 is TGTGCCAGCAGCGAGTGGGCATCCTTAACGCCCTCTGGGGCCAACGTCCTGACTTTC.

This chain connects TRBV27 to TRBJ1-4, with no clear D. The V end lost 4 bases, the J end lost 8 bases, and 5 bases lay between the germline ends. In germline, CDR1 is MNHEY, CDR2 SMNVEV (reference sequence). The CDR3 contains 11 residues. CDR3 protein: CASSSGEKLFF. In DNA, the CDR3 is TGTGCCAGCAGTTCGGGGGAAAAACTGTTTTTT.

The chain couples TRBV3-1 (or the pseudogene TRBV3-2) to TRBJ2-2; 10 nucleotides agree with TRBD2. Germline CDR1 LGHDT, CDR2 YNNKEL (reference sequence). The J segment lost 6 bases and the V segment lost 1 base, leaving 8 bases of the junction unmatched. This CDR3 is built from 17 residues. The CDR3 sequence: CASSQAASGGAPGELFF. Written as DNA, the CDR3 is TGTGCCAGCAGCCAAGCGGCGAGCGGGGGGGCCCCCGGGGAGCTGTTTTTT.